Listed here is a single T cell receptor (beta chain). This clone was seen only a few times. Its antigen remains undetermined. No base-level quality is on record; no much larger clone is a single base apart. Library construction relied on the immunoSEQ multiplex PCR assay. For the multiplex PCR, a mixture combining 60 forward primers for TCR Vbeta segments and 13 reverse primers for TCR Jbeta segments was used. The CDR3 region of rearranged TCR beta genes was amplified from genomic DNA by a multiplex PCR assay. The amplified TCR beta libraries were sequenced on the Illumina HiSeq System as 87-base-pair reads. As for how the authors treated the data: In a later analysis, approximately 74 million unique TCR beta chains were counted across the roughly 670 repertoires, and roughly 10 million of these chains were shared by at least two donors. To remove PCR and sequencing errors, raw reads were error-corrected and collapsed into unique sequences using a nearest-neighbor algorithm that merged closely related sequences. Alignment of CDR3 sequences to IMGT reference sequences was used to assign V, D and J gene segments. For a sequence to be retained, a match of at least six nucleotides was required to both a V gene segment and a J gene segment. A rearrangement was called productive if the CDR3 had no stop codons and remained in frame with V and J, and every other rearrangement was called non-productive. Following IMGT convention, CDR3 was defined as the stretch from the second conserved V-encoded cysteine up to the conserved J-encoded phenylalanine. The earlier analysis of 550 to 650 of the donors excluded any sequence lacking an unambiguous match to a single V gene segment. In an earlier analysis of roughly 500 of the donors, V segments were called functional above 56.7% productive rearrangements and were called segregating when the between-donor standard deviation exceeded 5%. A statistical classification framework was built for diagnosing cytomegalovirus status from the catalog of TCR beta chain sequences. V and J gene assignment, in a later analysis, came from comparing TCR nucleotide sequences with IMGT/GENE-DB human TR gene sequences. A later analysis assigned CDR3 sequences and most-parsimonious VDJ recombination scenarios with the TCRdist pipeline. A later analysis defined each TCR beta chain by its CDR3 amino acid sequence plus V-gene family, and excluded reads lacking a unique V-gene family. In a later analysis, nearly 600 highly shared, low-generation-probability nucleotide sequences were removed to address suspected cross-contamination and a sequencing artifact. A later analysis calculated a clonal expansion index for each public chain from normalized within-repertoire ranks of inferred template counts. In a later analysis, generation probabilities were computed with a VDJ recombination model fitted to out-of-frame rearrangements, and the resulting probabilities were checked against IGoR. In a later analysis, hypergeometric tests were used to score TCR-TCR, TCR-HLA and TCR-CMV co-occurrence, with a repertoire-size bias correction applied to TCR pairs. A later analysis estimated false discovery rates by permuting HLA or CMV assignments 20 times. A later analysis grouped co-occurring TCRs with DBSCAN, adding TCRdist sequence similarity when clustering within HLA-allele-positive subsets. Repertoires with fewer than 30,000 or more than 120,000 public chains were left out of co-occurrence clustering, as were five repertoires with anomalous nucleotide sharing. TCRdb's version of the immuneACCESS table is confined to in-frame rearrangements and falls short of the full clone set. An unresolved V gene accounts for under half of the shortfall where checked; the remainder is of unknown origin. V, J and clone size derive from that table, while D and trimming were established from the DNA sequence. Here the sample has about 200,000 clones; 70% to 80% occur a single time. The ten largest account for 0.39% of the sample.

CDR1 and CDR2 were assigned from the germline V gene (reference sequence) as MNHNY and SVGAGI. The CDR3 goes from the cysteine to the phenylalanine over 15 residues. Only the CDR3 portion is preserved as DNA: 45 bases, with reading frame beginning at the first base. V loses 2 bases at its end and J loses 0 bases; junction bases beyond the gene matches: 2. The sample comes from a study of cytomegalovirus exposure and HLA in healthy donors (dated by TCRdb to about 2017). At the level of the whole study: According to an earlier analysis of a few hundred of the donors, 150 million to 200 million T cells yielded roughly 100 million unique TCR beta sequences and approximately 280 Gb of sequence data. An early release that covered fewer than 750 HLA-typed donors contained about 290 gigabases of sequencing data and around 85 million unique TCR sequences. Of the approximately 370 genotyped donors, 75% to 85% were placed in the genetic ancestry cluster associated with self-reported Caucasian donors. The study aimed to test whether signatures of past pathogen exposure could be identified by cataloging public T cell receptors. Using immunosequencing, the study profiled T cell repertoires from 500 to 800 subjects and related those repertoires to cytomegalovirus serostatus. Along with the approximately 650-subject first cohort, a separate validation cohort of more than 90 different subjects was used. To predict cytomegalovirus infection status, the study combined high-throughput TCR immunosequencing, statistical association of individual TCRs with disease status, and machine learning. To study patterns of TCR occurrence, a later analysis re-analyzed previously published TCR beta repertoires from several hundred donors and added high-resolution HLA genotyping. In the later analysis, no new phenotypic data were used to find candidate immune exposures; instead, reliance was placed on TCR beta sequences and their occurrence across donors. To decide whether each TCR beta V gene segment behaved as functional or pseudogenic, an earlier analysis of 587 of the donors relied on high-throughput TCR beta sequencing. Donor age, sex, ethnicity and CMV serostatus were compiled together with the repertoire data. A later genetic analysis used genome-wide SNP genotypes for about 65% of the 666 donors, treating that subset as a discovery cohort. All discovery cohort repertoires had been generated on a single sequencing platform. HLA typing covered class I and class II loci at four-digit resolution. The number of donors typed differed by locus, with 629-630 for A, B, C, DRB1 and DQB1, around 500 for DQA1, 600 to 610 for DPA1, and some 440 for DPB1. Because of strong linkage in the cohort, roughly five DR-DQ haplotypes were treated as single units for association and clustering. Among roughly 400 genotyped donors of the cohort, an average of about 220,000 unique TCR beta nucleotide sequences was sequenced per donor, of which approximately 18% were non-productive. What the work shows at the level of the full study, not this receptor alone: In an earlier analysis of a few hundred of the donors, most TCR beta V segments were observed in productive rearrangements about 87% or about 30% of the time, broadly matching IMGT annotations. This cohort had only TCR beta chains sequenced, and the lack of alpha or paired-chain data limited which features could be detected. An association between a missense DCLRE1C variant and V-gene and J-gene trimming of TCR beta chains was found in a later genetic analysis and replicated in an independent cohort. Over 15 rarely observed V segments, including chromosome 9 orphons, were excluded from the earlier analysis of 550 to 700 of the donors because counts were too low. The study listed 170 or so TCR beta chains as associated with cytomegalovirus. A later analysis found that most CMV-associated TCR beta chains appeared HLA-restricted, with HLA associations seemingly driven largely by CMV exposure. The 87-base-pair reads could not distinguish some IMGT-functional V segments, including TRBV6-2 and TRBV6-3, so those segments were excluded. Specific HLA alleles were associated with roughly 17,000 TCR beta sequences at a false discovery rate of 0.05 in a later analysis. Because HLA typing was missing for some donors at each locus, association tests included only the typed subset. In a later analysis, the rate of TCR association differed among HLA loci, with DRB1 alleles having the most associated TCRs and HLA-C alleles having the fewest. For the cohort, immune exposure information was limited to CMV serostatus. Three of the identified cytomegalovirus-associated TCR beta chains were confirmed in vitro to be specific for cytomegalovirus antigens. A later analysis reported that several top co-occurrence clusters appeared linked to parvovirus B19, influenza, CMV and Epstein-Barr virus. It was suggested by the authors that the approach could potentially be generalized to other disease states and immunological phenotypes. Correlated functional status among segregating V segments might be attributable to linkage disequilibrium, but an unknown experimental factor could not be ruled out. A further reported finding was that TCR beta sequences accurately predicted the HLA-A and HLA-B alleles for most subjects in the first cohort. The classifier was reported to diagnose cytomegalovirus status with high specificity and sensitivity in both the original cohort and the validation cohort. In a later genetic analysis, fewer N-insertions in productive TCRs were reported among donors in an Asian-associated ancestry cluster than the roughly 700-donor mean. In a later analysis, HLA-associated TCR beta chains showed more clonal expansion and lower generation probabilities than non-associated chains that were equally common. Most TCR sequences were observed very rarely across donors, whereas some public TCRs were present in many individuals. Strong co-occurrence of HLA alleles, especially DR and DQ, made assigning TCR associations to individual alleles difficult. A cluster of highly shared sequence variants was judged likely to represent a technical artifact of the sequencing pipeline. The presence/absence analyses assumed that sequencing depth was roughly uniform across donors, and that assumption may not be true.

The cohort was made up of 500 to 800 healthy bone marrow donors. At the time of sampling, all cohort members were nominally healthy, though unrecorded immune exposures were likely present. The donor tested CMV seropositive and was one of the 289 seropositive cohort members. Each donor provided a peripheral blood sample, and peripheral blood mononuclear cells were used for TCR beta sequencing. The Qiagen DNeasy Blood Extraction Kit was used to extract genomic DNA from the blood cell samples. Material for sequencing was PBMCs. The sequence was collected from a male donor in good health and CMV-seropositive. The chain employs TRBV6-6 and TRBJ1-1, and 8 junctional nucleotides match TRBD1. The DNA is TGTGCCAGCAGTTACGGGGACAGGTTGAACACTGAAGCTTTCTTT. It codes for CASSYGDRLNTEAFF.